This TCR beta chain was obtained from a study of cytomegalovirus exposure and HLA in healthy donors. The PCR made use of 60 Vbeta and 13 Jbeta primers. The assay was immunoSEQ multiplex PCR, and TCRdb's table has in-frame clones only and misses some. The sample has some 120,000 clones; 60% to 85% are singletons. Sequenced material: PBMCs. This clonotype was obtained from a woman younger than 35 in good health and CMV-seronegative.

CDR3 region: CASSPSGTGESSYNEQFF. CDR3 in DNA: TGCGCCAGCAGCCCCTCCGGGACAGGGGAGAGCTCCTACAATGAGCAGTTCTTC. The chain carries TRBV4-1 and TRBJ2-1; 10 nucleotides line up with TRBD1. The germline V gene encodes CDR1 MGHRA and CDR2 YSYEKL. The CDR3 totals 18 residues. Trimming removed 4 bases from V and 0 bases from J; junction bases left unmatched: 9.